The TCR beta chain under discussion was sequenced for a study of PD-1 blockade in classical Hodgkin lymphoma. Study results and caveats: It was reported that newly diagnosed patients had less baseline TCR diversity than healthy donors. Complete responders possessed baseline diversity comparable to newly diagnosed patients. The study found that TCR diversity rose significantly by C4D1 in CD4+ but not CD8+ cells. The origin of the repertoire differences remains undefined, with disease activity or prior therapy as possible causes.

With respect to this clone: What it binds is not known.

Here immunoSEQ multiplex PCR was the method, and the copy in TCRdb shows in-frame clones only, minus some. The sample lists over 75,000 clones; 90% were seen once. The sample's time point: cycle 4 day 1 (C4D1), after five to seven weeks of nivolumab. Every single patient, without exception, relapsed after autologous stem cell transplantation, and brentuximab vedotin exposure varied. CDR1 GTSNPN and CDR2 SVGIG come from the germline V gene (reference sequence). CDR3 length equals 11 residues. V was cut by 5 bases and J by 7 bases, with 8 bases left in between. The V and J genes are TRBV30 and TRBJ1-4, with TRBD1 as a possible D gene (6 bases). The sequence derives from a human donor with classical Hodgkin lymphoma. The specimen was peripheral blood mononuclear cells (PBMCs), collected before the fourth cycle of nivolumab. This CDR3 is CAWGDIEKLFF. CDR3 coding DNA: TGTGCCTGGGGGGACATTGAAAAACTGTTTTTT.